This TCR beta chain was observed in a study of Ad26.COV2.S vaccination and SARS-CoV-2 variants (dated by TCRdb to about 2021). The study in broad terms: The specificity and breadth of SARS-CoV-2-reactive T cell receptors after Ad26.COV2.S vaccination were assessed by TCRbeta repertoire sequencing. A total of roughly 32 samples were included in the TCR-sequenced set, comprising about 20 Ad26.COV2.S vaccine recipients, 5 placebo recipients and 8 SARS-CoV-2 convalescent individuals.

The germline V end is reduced by 5 bases and the J end by 12 bases; junction bases left unmatched: 9. Looking up the germline V gene yields CDR1 MDHEN and CDR2 SYDVKM. The CDR3 goes from the cysteine to the phenylalanine over 12 residues. Only the CDR3 region is kept as DNA, spanning 36 bases read in frame from base 1. TCRbeta CDR3 regions were sequenced with the immunoSEQ Assay. After extraction, genomic DNA underwent amplification by bias-controlled multiplex PCR, followed by high-throughput sequencing. As for how the authors treated the data: Collapsing and filtering of sequences were performed to quantify the absolute abundance of each unique TCRbeta CDR3 region. Usable DNA was measured by amplifying reference genes present in all nucleated cells, and TCRbeta template counts were normalized to that usable DNA to estimate T cell fraction. Repertoire TCRs were annotated as SARS-CoV-2-specific when V gene, CDR3 amino acid sequence and J gene were exactly matched to a known reactive TCR set. The reference SARS-CoV-2 TCR set was obtained from MIRA and was filtered for enrichment in COVID-19-positive ImmuneCODE repertoires, whereby public or cross-reactive TCRs were removed. Based on the MIRA antigens, annotated TCRs were further analysed at the level of specific ORF or position within ORF. Breadth was defined as the number of annotated unique rearrangements divided by the total number of unique productive rearrangements, and depth was defined as the summed frequency of the annotated unique rearrangements. TCR breadth was compared between groups using two-sided Wilcoxon rank-sum tests. Not all clones reach the TCRdb copy of this immuneACCESS table, which keeps in-frame sequences only. Checked studies attribute under half of the gap to unresolved V genes and leave the rest unexplained. V and J calls and clone size come straight from that table; D and trimming were deduced from the DNA. The sample records about 140,000 clones, just over 85% of which are singletons. The top ten clonotypes cover approximately 5% of the sample.

General study outcomes and caveats: Substantial breadth of spike-specific CD8+ and CD4+ T cell responses was reported after vaccination. Vaccine and placebo recipients had similar non-spike TCR breadth, a finding consistent with the vaccine containing only spike. The authors noted that the TCR breadth and depth analyses may have underestimated total T cell responses. Higher spike-specific TCR breadth was observed in Ad26.COV2.S recipients than in placebo recipients (P = 0.0014).

In this sample, this clone turned up many times. No cognate antigen has been identified for it. The input lacks base qualities; no much larger clone sits a single base away. The time point label, as the study defines it: individuals recovered from natural SARS-CoV-2 infection. Sequencing was performed on peripheral blood, taken after recovery from COVID-19. The origin of this receptor is a human donor who had recovered from COVID-19. The chain is encoded by TRBV28 joined to TRBJ1-2, with 7 bases in between that match TRBD1. This receptor carries the CDR3 CASSPPTGRDTF. The DNA is as follows: TGTGCCAGCAGTCCGCCGACAGGGAGGGACACCTTC.